These 26 T cell receptor beta chains were all obtained from the same sample, sequenced in a study of blood T cell repertoires in COVID-19. Method: immunoSEQ multiplex PCR; TCRdb's copy keeps in-frame clones and lacks some. This sample has 200,000 to 300,000 clones; 70% to 90% occur once, and the top ten carry 0.85% to 0.9%. The sequencing input was PBMCs or T cells enriched from blood (not recorded which). The receptors originated from a man aged 45 to 65 who had been exposed to COVID-19.

The J gene is TRBJ2-3, the V gene TRBV19; D unresolved. The V gene's germline CDR1 is LNHDA and CDR2 SQIVND (reference sequence). The CDR3 is 13 residues long. Trimming removed 4 bases at V and 1 base at J, with 6 bases between. CDR3 DNA sequence: TGTGCCAGTAGTAATACAGGCACAGATACGCAGTATTTT. This gives the protein CASSNTGTDTQYF. The full variable domain, its missing parts supplied by reference TRBV19 and TRBJ2-3, is DGGITQSPKYLFRKEGQNVTLSCEQNLNHDAMYWYRQDPGQGLRLIYYSQIVNDFQKGDIAEGYSVSREKKESFPLTVTSAQKNPTAFYLCASSNTGTDTQYFGPGTRLTVL.

The chain joins TRBV2 to TRBJ2-7; D gene unclear. Per the germline V gene, CDR1 is SNHLY and CDR2 is FYNNEI. Trimming took off 5 bases at V and 2 bases at J, with 7 bases between the two ends. The length of the CDR3 is 12 residues. In DNA form, the CDR3 reads TGTGCCAGCAGTCGGCAGGCCTACGAGCAGTACGTC. It yields the protein CASSRQAYEQYV.

The CDR3 DNA sequence: TGTGCCAGCAGCCAAGAAGGACAGGGGGCCGACGGCTACACCTTC. Its protein is CASSQEGQGADGYTF. The rearrangement uses TRBV3-1 (or the pseudogene TRBV3-2) and TRBJ1-2; 11 positions agree with TRBD1. J was trimmed by 8 bases and V by 0 bases; bases with no gene match: 5. Germline V gives CDR1 LGHDT, CDR2 YNNKEL (reference sequence). The CDR3 runs 15 residues.

CDR3 amino acids: CASSLGQLSGNTIYF. The CDR3 DNA is TGTGCCAGCTCACTGGGACAGCTCTCTGGAAACACCATATATTTT. This chain connects TRBV18 to TRBJ1-3, with 7 nucleotides matching TRBD1. V trimming: 4 bases; J trimming: 0 bases; junction bases outside the gene matches: 3. The length of the CDR3 is 15 residues. The germline V gene encodes CDR1 KGHSH and CDR2 LQKENI.

The chain couples TRBV6-5 to TRBJ1-1; tentatively, D is TRBD1 (6 bases). Trimming took off 6 bases at V and 8 bases at J, with 22 bases between the two ends. The CDR3 sequence is 15 residues long. Germline loops: CDR1 MNHEY, CDR2 SVGAGI. The CDR3 region has the DNA TGTGCCAGCAGCACTTACCACAGGGAACGGCTAGAAGCTTTCTTT. It specifies CASSTYHRERLEAFF.

The chain combines TRBV19 with TRBJ1-5, with D possibly being TRBD1 (6 bases). V shed 7 bases and J shed 7 bases, with 17 bases lying between them. CDR1 is LNHDA and CDR2 is SQIVND in the germline V gene (reference sequence). The CDR3 covers 14 residues. The CDR3 loop reads CASKLVQGQQPQHF. CDR3 nucleotide sequence: TGTGCCAGTAAATTGGTGCAGGGGCAACAGCCCCAGCATTTT.

This sequence joins TRBV28 and TRBJ1-1; D might be TRBD1 (5 bases). CDR1 and CDR2 from the germline V gene are MDHEN and SYDVKM. The V end was cut by 5 bases, the J end by 5 bases, with 15 bases between. This CDR3 is 14 amino acids long. Here the CDR3 reads CASSIPGGITEAFF. In DNA form, the CDR3 reads TGTGCCAGCAGTATCCCCGGGGGGATAACTGAAGCTTTCTTT.

The rearrangement joins TRBV7-9 to TRBJ1-2; D uncertain. This CDR3 is built from 14 residues. The germline V gene has CDR1 SEHNR and CDR2 FQNEAQ (reference sequence). V was pared by 5 bases and J by 8 bases, with 18 bases between. The CDR3 here is CASSTPDRERGYTF. DNA for the CDR3: TGTGCCAGCAGCACACCAGACCGGGAACGAGGCTACACCTTC.

Only one count was recorded for this clone. The V call is TRBV5-4, the J call TRBJ2-3; D remains ambiguous. CDR1 is SGHNT and CDR2 is YYREEE in the germline V gene (reference sequence). Between the trimmed V and J ends, which lost 4 bases and 3 bases, there was a span of 15 bases. CDR3 size: 15 residues. CDR3 region: CASSPSRFPTDTQYF. CDR3 sequence (DNA): TGTGCCAGCAGCCCAAGCCGGTTTCCAACAGATACGCAGTATTTT.

J is TRBJ1-3 and V is TRBV3-1 (or the pseudogene TRBV3-2); 7 bases align to TRBD1. This CDR3 has 15 residues. V lost 3 bases and J lost 0; bases outside the gene matches: 2. Germline CDR1 is LGHDT and CDR2 is YNNKEL (reference sequence). The CDR3 protein is CASSHPGGSGNTIYF. The CDR3 coding sequence is TGTGCCAGCAGCCACCCAGGGGGCTCTGGAAACACCATATATTTT.

The chain couples TRBV18 to TRBJ1-1; 8 positions match TRBD1. V trimming: 4 bases; J trimming: 4 bases; junction bases outside the gene matches: 5. The CDR3 is 14 amino acids. CDR1 is KGHSH, CDR2 LQKENI, per germline. The CDR3 DNA reads TGTGCCAGCTCACTTGACAGGGGTGGCACTGAAGCTTTCTTT. Residues: CASSLDRGGTEAFF.

The V call is TRBV24-1, the J call TRBJ2-2; a weak D match, TRBD1 (5 bases). The CDR3 extends over 16 amino acids. Deletions cut 3 bases from V and 3 bases from J, with 13 bases between. CDR1 is KGHDR, CDR2 SFDVKD, per germline. The CDR3 reads CATSDPKGFDTGELFF. The CDR3 nucleotides are TGTGCCACCAGTGATCCCAAGGGGTTCGACACCGGGGAGCTGTTTTTT.

V gene TRBV6-5 combines with J gene TRBJ2-2, with TRBD2 as a possible D gene (6 bases). There are 15 residues in the CDR3. Germline V gene sequence: CDR1 MNHEY, CDR2 SVGAGI. V was trimmed by 6 bases and J by 5 bases, leaving 16 bases between them. In DNA, the CDR3 is TGTGCCAGCAGGACAAACCGGGAGACAACCGGGGAGCTGTTTTTT. Its protein is CASRTNRETTGELFF.

Only one count was recorded for this clone. This specimen includes other DNA sequences encoding the same CDR3. J is TRBJ1-1 and V is TRBV7-9, with D maybe TRBD1 (5 bases). Trimming stripped 5 bases from V and 4 bases from J, with 11 bases between. This CDR3 region has 13 residues. Germline V lookup: CDR1 SEHNR, CDR2 FQNEAQ (reference sequence). As DNA, the CDR3 is TGTGCCAGCAGCCTGCAGGGCGGCACTGAAGCTTTCTTT. Amino acids: CASSLQGGTEAFF.

The chain has TRBV6-5 and TRBJ2-3; 9 bases line up with TRBD1. After removal of 5 bases from V and 4 bases from J, the junction contained 7 bases not matched to a gene. The CDR3 has 15 amino acids. The germline gives CDR1 MNHEY, CDR2 SVGAGI. The CDR3 nucleotides read TGTGCCAGCAGTACCGGGACAGGGTGGCCAGATACGCAGTATTTT. It codes for CASSTGTGWPDTQYF.

The CDR3 reads CASSRSWTLLGDNSPLHF. CDR3 bases: TGTGCCAGCAGCCGTTCGTGGACACTCCTCGGAGATAATTCACCCCTCCACTTT. The chain joins TRBV9 to TRBJ1-6, with D possibly being TRBD1 (5 bases). The CDR3 runs to 18 residues. The germline CDR1 and CDR2 sequences are SGDLS and YYNGEE. The ends were cut back, 4 bases at V and 5 bases at J, with 22 bases in the middle.

The V call is TRBV19, the J call TRBJ1-2; 9 bases are shared with TRBD1. Germline CDR1 reads LNHDA; CDR2 reads SQIVND (reference sequence). This CDR3 contains 15 residues. V was clipped by 5 bases and J by 4 bases; unmatched bases: 8. Written as DNA, the CDR3 is TGTGCCAGTAGTGCGTCGGGACAGGGCCCCTATGGCTACACCTTC. Its translation: CASSASGQGPYGYTF.

The V call is TRBV28, the J call TRBJ1-2, with TRBD1 matching over 7 bases. V trimming: 10 bases; J trimming: 4 bases; junction bases outside the gene matches: 12. Germline CDR1 reads MDHEN; CDR2 reads SYDVKM. CDR3 length: 14 amino acids. The CDR3 sequence is CATTTPRGPYGYTF. CDR3 DNA sequence: TGTGCCACCACCACCCCGAGGGGGCCCTATGGCTACACCTTC.

The rearrangement uses TRBV10-3 and TRBJ1-2, with D possibly being TRBD1 (5 bases). The CDR3 extends over 13 amino acids. Trimming removed 7 bases at V and 2 bases at J, with 11 bases between. Looked up from germline, CDR1 is ENHRY and CDR2 is SYGVKD. The CDR3 is CAIMRTQNYGYTF. DNA of the CDR3: TGTGCCATCATGAGGACACAGAACTATGGCTACACCTTC.

The V call is TRBV7-9, the J call TRBJ2-1; 7 bases agree with TRBD2. V shed 0 bases and J 5 bases; nucleotides not matched to a gene: 4. The CDR3 contains 15 residues. Germline V gene data show CDR1 as SEHNR and CDR2 as FQNEAQ (reference sequence). The CDR3: CASSLARLADNEQFF. In nucleotides, the CDR3 is TGTGCCAGCAGCTTAGCCCGGCTAGCGGACAATGAGCAGTTCTTC.

The chain is built from TRBV6-4 and TRBJ2-6, with D possibly being TRBD2 (6 bases). Between the trimmed V and J ends, which lost 6 bases and 1 base, there was a span of 13 bases. CDR1 MRHNA and CDR2 SNTAGT come from the germline V gene. The length of the CDR3 is 16 residues. The CDR3 loop is CASRPGAGSGANVLTF. The CDR3 DNA is TGTGCCAGCAGACCGGGAGCCGGTTCTGGGGCCAACGTCCTGACTTTC.

This clone was counted a single time. V and J are TRBV7-8 and TRBJ1-2; 7 bases match TRBD1. After removal of 5 bases from V and 0 bases from J, the junction contained 12 bases not matched to a gene. The germline CDR1 and CDR2 sequences are SGHVS and FQNEAQ. The CDR3 runs to 17 residues. CDR3 DNA: TGTGCCAGCAGCGTATGGGACAGCCTAGCAGCTAACTATGGCTACACCTTC. Translation gives CASSVWDSLAANYGYTF.

V gene TRBV18 combines with J gene TRBJ2-1; D possibly corresponds to TRBD2 (6 bases). CDR3 length equals 14 residues. V shed 0 bases and J shed 4 bases, with 7 bases lying between them. CDR1 is KGHSH, CDR2 LQKENI, per germline. The CDR3 DNA sequence: TGTGCCAGCTCACCACCGGGACTTTACAATGAGCAGTTCTTC. As protein: CASSPPGLYNEQFF.

The rearrangement links TRBV4-1 to TRBJ1-1, with TRBD1 identical over 10 bases. The CDR3 has 15 residues. Germline V gene sequence: CDR1 MGHRA, CDR2 YSYEKL. With 5 bases clipped from V and 1 base from J, the junction kept 4 bases outside the gene matches. The CDR3 sequence is CASSGRDRGNTEAFF. The DNA of the CDR3 is TGCGCCAGCAGCGGACGGGACAGGGGGAACACTGAAGCTTTCTTT.

This chain uses TRBV2 with TRBJ1-4, with 10 bases lining up with TRBD1. The CDR3 sequence is 14 residues long. The ends lost 7 bases at V and 9 bases at J; junction bases unmatched: 8. Germline CDR1 is SNHLY and CDR2 is FYNNEI. The DNA of the CDR3 is TGTGCCAGCATCCCGACAGGGGGCGTTCAAAAACTGTTTTTT. Its protein is CASIPTGGVQKLFF.

This clone appeared once. The same CDR3 is also encoded by other DNA sequences in this sample. This chain links TRBV7-2 with TRBJ1-2; weak D call: TRBD1 (5 bases). V lost 5 bases, J lost 2 bases, and 9 bases lay in between. Germline CDR1 and CDR2: SGHTA and FQGNSA. This CDR3 is built from 13 residues. The CDR3 here is CASSRDSNYGYTF. In DNA, the CDR3 is TGTGCCAGCAGCAGAGACAGCAACTATGGCTACACCTTC.